This entry concerns a single T cell receptor (beta chain). CDR3 length equals 14 residues. Trimming removed 6 bases at V and 0 bases at J, with 11 bases between. CDR1 is SNHLY and CDR2 is FYNNEI in the germline V gene. These data belong to a study of blood T cell repertoires in COVID-19. Study summary: Acute and convalescent COVID-19 samples came from the United States, Italy and Spain.

Original analysis: Amplifying reference gene primers gave estimates of nucleated cell counts. Produced via immunoSEQ multiplex PCR; TCRdb's table is partial and in-frame only. Clonal size and the V and J genes are those of that table, whereas D and trimming came from the DNA. The table includes under 250,000 clones, around 85% detected once. The genes are TRBV2 and TRBJ2-5; a possible D gene is TRBD1 (6 bases). The TCR was taken from a man aged 80 or over with acute or convalescent COVID-19. Sequencing was performed on peripheral blood. The CDR3 sequence is CASSRTVHQETQYF. The CDR3 nucleotides read TGTGCCAGCAGCCGGACAGTGCACCAAGAGACCCAGTACTTC.